These 26 T cell receptor beta chains were all obtained from the same sample, sequenced in a study of control samples from healthy donors and cancer patients. Profiled with immunoSEQ multiplex PCR; TCRdb holds only in-frame clones, not every one. The sample lists around 190,000 clones; 90% to 95% were seen once. Sequencing was done on a sample of blood. The receptors stem from a man aged 25 to 40 in good health.

This rearrangement joins TRBV11-2 to TRBJ2-1; 8 positions match TRBD2. With 1 base clipped from V and 2 bases from J, the junction kept 4 bases outside the gene matches. CDR1 and CDR2 (germline): SGHAT, FQNNGV. The CDR3 length is 16 residues. The CDR3, as DNA: TGTGCCAGCAGCTTAGGATTAGCGGGGCCCTACAATGAGCAGTTCTTC. Protein: CASSLGLAGPYNEQFF.

J is TRBJ2-1 and V is TRBV9; 10 bases map to TRBD2. The CDR3 spans 15 residues. From germline, CDR1 is SGDLS and CDR2 YYNGEE. The trim removed 2 bases at V and 9 bases at J, leaving 8 bases unmatched. The CDR3 is CASSVRTSGAGEQFF. CDR3 nucleotides: TGTGCCAGCAGCGTTCGGACTAGCGGAGCTGGTGAGCAGTTCTTC.

This sequence joins TRBV4-1 and TRBJ2-7; TRBD2 aligns across 7 bases. Germline V gives CDR1 MGHRA, CDR2 YSYEKL. V was pared by 0 bases and J by 4 bases, with 6 bases of the junction left unmatched. The CDR3 spans 15 residues. The CDR3 protein is CASSQEGRAKYEQYF. DNA for the CDR3: TGCGCCAGCAGCCAAGAGGGGAGGGCTAAGTACGAGCAGTACTTC.

The chain links TRBV24-1 to TRBJ1-1; D unclear. V lost 4 bases to trimming and J lost 0 bases, with 11 bases between them. Per germline, CDR1 KGHDR and CDR2 SFDVKD. The CDR3 is made up of 15 amino acids. The CDR3 region has the DNA TGTGCCACCAGTGACGGTGACGGCCTGAACACTGAAGCTTTCTTT. Residues: CATSDGDGLNTEAFF.

In DNA, the CDR3 is TGTGCCAGCAGCACCGGGACAGACTCTGGAAACACCATATATTTT. Translated: CASSTGTDSGNTIYF. The V call is TRBV2, the J call TRBJ1-3; 7 nucleotides line up with TRBD1. Trimming at V came to 6 bases and at J to 0 bases, leaving 5 bases not matched to a gene. CDR3 length: 15 residues. CDR1 and CDR2 (germline): SNHLY, FYNNEI.

The chain couples TRBV5-1 to TRBJ2-3; D may match TRBD1 or TRBD2 (6 bases each). Between the trimmed V and J ends, which lost 6 bases and 3 bases, there was a span of 14 bases. Germline-derived CDR1 and CDR2 are SGHRS and YFSETQ. The CDR3 runs 14 residues. This CDR3 reads CASTGGQGTDTQYF. The CDR3, as DNA: TGCGCCAGCACCGGGGGTCAGGGGACAGATACGCAGTATTTT.

V is TRBV7-9 and J is TRBJ1-5; D is uncertain. V was pared by 5 bases and J by 9 bases, with 17 bases between. Germline CDR1 is SEHNR and CDR2 is FQNEAQ (reference sequence). This CDR3 has 14 residues. The CDR3 DNA sequence: TGTGCCAGCAGCGTCGACAAGCGCTTGACGCCCCAGCATTTT. This gives the protein CASSVDKRLTPQHF.

The gene calls are TRBV29-1 and TRBJ2-3; D is unclear. Deletions cut 3 bases from V and 0 bases from J, with 16 bases between. This CDR3 region has 16 residues. The V gene's germline CDR1 is SQVTM and CDR2 ANQGSEA. The CDR3 bases are TGCAGCGTTGAGACCCGCACGCAAACTAGCACAGATACGCAGTATTTT. Amino acids: CSVETRTQTSTDTQYF.

This chain connects TRBV11-2 to TRBJ2-1; maybe TRBD2 (5 bases). Trimming stripped 3 bases from V and 6 bases from J, with 12 bases between. This CDR3 spans 14 amino acids. The germline V gene has CDR1 SGHAT and CDR2 FQNNGV. This CDR3 is CASSLTTSPNEQFF. The CDR3 nucleotides are TGTGCCAGCAGCTTGACCACTAGTCCCAATGAGCAGTTCTTC.

V is TRBV28 and J is TRBJ2-5, with D maybe TRBD1 (7 bases). The germline CDR1 and CDR2 sequences are MDHEN and SYDVKM. With 3 bases removed from V and 1 base from J, the gap between germline ends came to 9 bases. The CDR3 covers 14 residues. In nucleotides, the CDR3 is TGTGCCAGCAGTTTGCGGGACAGCCAAGAGACCCAGTACTTC. This gives the protein CASSLRDSQETQYF.

This clone was seen a single time. V gene TRBV4-2 combines with J gene TRBJ1-4, with TRBD1 matching 8 bases. Germline CDR1 and CDR2: LGHNA and YNFKEQ. The CDR3 is made up of 15 amino acids. J was trimmed by 7 bases and V by 0 bases; bases with no gene match: 4. The CDR3, as DNA: TGTGCCAGCAGCCAAGACACAGGGGGGGGTGAAAAACTGTTTTTT. The encoded protein is CASSQDTGGGEKLFF.

This clone came up once. The V gene is TRBV5-1, the J gene TRBJ2-7; 8 bases map to TRBD2. V was pared by 1 base and J by 2 bases, with 5 bases of the junction left unmatched. CDR1 and CDR2 from the germline V gene are SGHRS and YFSETQ. CDR3 length: 15 residues. CDR3 residues: CASSLRLAGPYEQYF. The CDR3, as DNA: TGCGCCAGCAGCTTGAGGCTAGCGGGCCCCTACGAGCAGTACTTC.

The rearrangement joins TRBV7-2 to TRBJ1-5; D is possibly TRBD1 (6 bases). CDR1 is SGHTA and CDR2 is FQGNSA in the germline V gene. Trimming took 5 bases from V and 9 from J, leaving 17 bases between them. The CDR3 is 14 residues long. The CDR3 DNA reads as TGTGCCAGCAGCACCGGACAGACCTTCTCGCCCCAGCATTTT. Amino acid sequence: CASSTGQTFSPQHF.

This chain uses TRBV7-2 with TRBJ1-1; no clear D gene. Trimming stripped 1 base from V and 11 bases from J, with 14 bases between. CDR1 SGHTA and CDR2 FQGNSA come from the germline V gene. There are 13 residues in the CDR3. In nucleotides, the CDR3 is TGTGCCAGCAGCTTAGTAGGAGGGATCGGGGCTTTCTTT. It encodes CASSLVGGIGAFF.

The rearrangement uses TRBV19 and TRBJ1-3; no firm D call. The V gene lost 3 bases and the J gene lost 0 bases, with 6 bases spanning the gap. There are 14 residues in the CDR3. Looked up from germline, CDR1 is LNHDA and CDR2 is SQIVND (reference sequence). CDR3 nucleotide sequence: TGTGCCAGTAGTATCCAGGCCTCTGGAAACACCATATATTTT. Translating gives CASSIQASGNTIYF.

This rearrangement joins TRBV30 to TRBJ2-2; D may be TRBD1 (7 bases). Germline CDR1 and CDR2: GTSNPN and SVGIG (reference sequence). The CDR3 totals 14 residues. Between the trimmed V and J ends, which lost 2 bases and 5 bases, there was a span of 12 bases. CDR3 residues: CAWSKAGGTGELFF. CDR3 DNA: TGTGCCTGGAGTAAGGCAGGGGGGACCGGGGAGCTGTTTTTT.

The V and J genes are TRBV3-1 (or the pseudogene TRBV3-2) and TRBJ2-1; 14 bases fit TRBD2. The J segment lost 8 bases and the V segment lost 4 bases, leaving 4 bases of the junction unmatched. The CDR3 has 15 amino acids. CDR1 and CDR2 (germline): LGHDT, YNNKEL (reference sequence). DNA of the CDR3: TGTGCCAGCAGCCGACTAGCGGGAGGGCGCGATGAGCAGTTCTTC. Its protein is CASSRLAGGRDEQFF.

The chain has TRBV7-8 and TRBJ2-1; D is unresolved. V lost 2 bases to trimming and J lost 0 bases, with 8 bases between them. The CDR3 sequence is 15 residues long. Looked up from germline, CDR1 is SGHVS and CDR2 is FQNEAQ. CDR3: CASSLPVSSYNEQFF. CDR3 sequence (DNA): TGTGCCAGCAGCTTACCGGTGAGCTCCTACAATGAGCAGTTCTTC.

This clone was seen more than once but under ten times. Other nucleotide sequences from this sample produce the same CDR3. The chain combines TRBV5-1 with TRBJ1-1; D not certain. The V end lost 0 bases, the J end lost 1 base, and 7 bases lay between the germline ends. CDR1 is SGHRS, CDR2 YFSETQ, per germline. This CDR3 has 14 amino acids. DNA of the CDR3: TGCGCCAGCAGCTTGGCTCAGACGAACACTGAAGCTTTCTTT. It translates to CASSLAQTNTEAFF.

The chain combines TRBV30 with TRBJ2-7; maybe TRBD1 (6 bases). The germline V and J ends were trimmed by 1 base and 3 bases, with 16 bases remaining between them. Germline assignment: CDR1 GTSNPN and CDR2 SVGIG (reference sequence). The CDR3 extends over 15 amino acids. The CDR3 reads CAWSDGTRAGYEQYF. DNA of the CDR3: TGTGCCTGGAGTGACGGGACAAGGGCGGGCTACGAGCAGTACTTC.

This clone was counted between two and nine times. This CDR3 is also generated by other DNA sequences in the sample. The V and J genes are TRBV5-1 and TRBJ1-2, with 8 bases lining up with TRBD1. CDR1 and CDR2 (germline): SGHRS, YFSETQ. The CDR3 sequence is 14 residues long. After removal of 4 bases from V and 4 bases from J, the junction contained 6 bases not matched to a gene. In nucleotides, the CDR3 is TGCGCCAGCAGCCTGGGACAGGTTGGCTATGGCTACACCTTC. It translates to CASSLGQVGYGYTF.

The chain has TRBV19 and TRBJ1-2; D is perhaps TRBD1 (5 bases). CDR3 length equals 13 residues. V dropped 6 bases and J dropped 7 bases, with 15 bases sitting between them. Germline V gene lookup returns CDR1 LNHDA and CDR2 SQIVND (reference sequence). The CDR3 here is CASSPLGGSGYTF. The CDR3 region has the DNA TGTGCCAGTAGCCCTTTGGGGGGAAGTGGCTACACCTTC.

The chain links TRBV3-1 (or the pseudogene TRBV3-2) to TRBJ1-2; 8 positions match TRBD1. Germline V CDR1 and CDR2: LGHDT, YNNKEL (reference sequence). This CDR3 is 14 amino acids long. Germline trimming cut 1 base from V and 7 bases from J; bases unmatched to any gene: 5. The CDR3 loop reads CASSQAGTGPGYTF. CDR3 DNA sequence: TGTGCCAGCAGCCAAGCTGGGACAGGTCCTGGCTACACCTTC.

The chain is built from TRBV6-5 and TRBJ1-2; D unresolved. This CDR3 comprises 14 residues. Trimming left V 6 bases short and J 0 bases short, with 11 bases between. Germline values: CDR1 MNHEY, CDR2 SVGAGI. This CDR3 is CASRGRLANYGYTF. The CDR3 DNA follows: TGTGCCAGCAGAGGGCGGCTAGCTAACTATGGCTACACCTTC.

The chain uses TRBV4-3 and TRBJ1-4, with D uncertain. V was clipped by 0 bases and J by 7 bases, with 12 bases between them. Germline assignment: CDR1 LGHNA and CDR2 YSLEER. This CDR3 is built from 15 residues. The CDR3 region is CASSQESGSTEKLFF. CDR3 bases: TGCGCCAGCAGCCAAGAGTCGGGATCTACTGAAAAACTGTTTTTT.

This chain uses TRBV5-8 with TRBJ2-3, with D perhaps matching TRBD1 or TRBD2 (6 bases each). The CDR3 is made up of 16 amino acids. CDR1 is SGHTS and CDR2 is YDEGEE in the germline V gene. Trimming took off 3 bases at V and 2 bases at J, with 16 bases between the two ends. The CDR3 bases are TGTGCCAGCAGCTCAGGGGCTAGCGTCTTCACAGATACGCAGTATTTT. Its protein product is CASSSGASVFTDTQYF. Looking up the rest from reference TRBV5-8 and TRBJ2-3 gives the full variable domain: EAGVTQSPTHLIKTRGQQATLRCSPISGHTSVYWYQQALGLGLQFLLWYDEGEERNRGNFPPRFSGRQFPNYSSELNVNALELEDSALYLCASSSGASVFTDTQYFGPGTRLTVL.